This T cell receptor (beta chain) is drawn from a study of molecular identifiers for immune sequencing clone quantification. Study-level information: Replicates partitioned RNA from approximately 22,000 or 94,000 naive CD8 cells into five parts, sequencing four.

Germline trimming cut 6 bases from V and 2 bases from J; bases unmatched to any gene: 0. Germline V gene sequence: CDR1 ENHRY, CDR2 SYGVKD. This CDR3 has 12 amino acids. Generation of bulk TCR libraries relied on previously described methods and listed TCR primers. TCRdb re-analysed the PCR reads in MiXCR, keeping a single row per CDR3 protein. The sample gives approximately 97,000 distinct CDR3 sequences, around 30% of which show up once; about 9.7% is in the top ten. This clonotype showed up just a few times. The antigen is not known. Points from the study as a whole: Spiked TCR RNA from one Jurkat cell reportedly showed up when mixed among some 1 million naive cells.

The source of this sequence is a human donor in good health. Some libraries in this study had Jurkat cell RNA spiked in. This chain joins TRBV10-3 and TRBJ2-7; 8 bases are a match to TRBD1. Sequencing was performed on naive CD8+ T cells from blood, with Jurkat cell RNA spiked in. Regarding subset: FACS-sorted CD8+CD4-CCR7+CD45RA+ naive T cells. CDR3 in amino acids: CAIRGQAYEQYF. CDR3 sequence (DNA): TGTGCCATCAGGGGACAGGCCTACGAGCAGTACTTC.